This T cell receptor beta chain was recorded in a study of blood T cell repertoires in COVID-19. The assay was immunoSEQ multiplex PCR, and TCRdb's table has in-frame clones only and misses some. The sample consists of 55,000 to 65,000 clones, under 85% of them appearing once. V shed 5 bases, J shed 6 bases, and the junction held 8 bases outside the gene matches. Looked up from germline, CDR1 is LNHNV and CDR2 is YYDKDF (reference sequence). The CDR3 contains 15 residues. This clonotype was sampled from a man aged 55 to 70 with acute or convalescent COVID-19. The gene calls are TRBV15 and TRBJ1-4, with 8 nucleotides matching TRBD1. The sample was peripheral blood. CDR3 residues: CATSPGGMVDEKLFF. The CDR3 DNA reads TGTGCCACCAGCCCAGGGGGCATGGTCGATGAAAAACTGTTTTTT. The whole variable domain, remainder taken from reference TRBV15 and TRBJ1-4, is DAMVIQNPRYQVTQFGKPVTLSCSQTLNHNVMYWYQQKSSQAPKLLFHYYDKDFNNEADTPDNFQSRRPNTSFCFLDIRSPGLGDTAMYLCATSPGGMVDEKLFFGSGTQLSVL.